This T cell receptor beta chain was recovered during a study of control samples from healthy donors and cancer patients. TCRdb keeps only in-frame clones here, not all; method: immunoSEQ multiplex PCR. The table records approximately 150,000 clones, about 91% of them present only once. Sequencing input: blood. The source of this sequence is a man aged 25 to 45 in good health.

CDR3 in DNA: TGTGCCAGCCGCGGGGACGCTGCTGGAAACACCATATATTTT. Translated, it gives CASRGDAAGNTIYF. The chain has TRBV6-6 and TRBJ1-3, with D possibly TRBD1 on 5 matching bases. CDR1 and CDR2 from the germline V gene are MNHNY and SVGAGI (reference sequence). The CDR3 has 14 residues. Trimming pared 8 bases from V and 2 bases from J, leaving 13 bases between.